Below, 10 T cell receptor beta chains from the same sample are listed, as sequenced in a study of control samples from healthy donors and cancer patients. Libraries were prepared by immunoSEQ multiplex PCR; TCRdb keeps only in-frame clonotypes and omits some of them. Of over 85,000 clones listed, about 91% are singletons. The sample comprised blood. Receptors originate from a woman younger than 35 in good health.

A few counts support this clone. This chain connects TRBV2 to TRBJ2-7, with D tentatively TRBD1 (6 bases). The ends were cut back, 7 bases at V and 3 bases at J, with 16 bases in the middle. The germline V gene encodes CDR1 SNHLY and CDR2 FYNNEI. The CDR3 sequence is 14 residues long. CDR3 amino acids: CASILDRMDYEQYF. The CDR3 nucleotides read TGTGCCAGCATTCTTGACAGGATGGACTACGAGCAGTACTTC. Complete variable domain (other parts from reference TRBV2 and TRBJ2-7): EPEVTQTPSHQVTQMGQEVILRCVPISNHLYFYWYRQILGQKVEFLVSFYNNEISEKSEIFDDQFSVERPDGSNFTLKIRSTKLEDSAMYFCASILDRMDYEQYFGPGTRLTVT.

The chain is built from TRBV5-6 and TRBJ2-1; 13 bases line up with TRBD2. Germline V gene lookup returns CDR1 SGHDT and CDR2 YYEEEE. The CDR3 spans 17 residues. With 0 bases clipped from V and 6 bases from J, the junction kept 6 bases outside the gene matches. CDR3 DNA sequence: TGTGCCAGCAGCTTGGGTGCGGGGACTAGCGGGGCCAATGAGCAGTTCTTC. Protein: CASSLGAGTSGANEQFF. The entire variable domain, with the rest obtained from reference TRBV5-6 and TRBJ2-1, is as follows: DAGVTQSPTHLIKTRGQQVTLRCSPKSGHDTVSWYQQALGQGPQFIFQYYEEEERQRGNFPDRFSGHQFPNYSSELNVNALLLGDSALYLCASSLGAGTSGANEQFFGPGTRLTVL.

This rearrangement joins TRBV3-1 (or the pseudogene TRBV3-2) to TRBJ2-5, with a tentative D call TRBD2 (7 bases). Germline lookup yields CDR1 LGHDT and CDR2 YNNKEL (reference sequence). CDR3 length: 15 amino acids. Trimming left V 2 bases short and J 3 bases short, with 13 bases between. This CDR3 reads CASSQFEGGKETQYF. The CDR3 coding sequence is TGTGCCAGCAGCCAATTCGAGGGGGGGAAAGAGACCCAGTACTTC.

This clone was picked up a small number of times. CDR3 sequence: CASSQGGNSNQPQHF. For the CDR3, the DNA is TGTGCCAGCAGCCAAGGGGGCAATAGCAATCAGCCCCAGCATTTT. V gene TRBV11-3 combines with J gene TRBJ1-5, with TRBD1 identical over 7 bases. Germline assignment: CDR1 SGHNT and CDR2 YENEEA. CDR3 length: 15 amino acids. J gave up 0 bases and V 5 bases, and 4 bases lay outside the gene matches.

The chain recombines TRBV6-5 with TRBJ2-7; D gene unclear. Germline V gene sequence: CDR1 MNHEY, CDR2 SVGAGI. There are 12 residues in the CDR3. V lost 6 bases, J lost 4 bases, and 10 bases lay in between. CDR3 region: CASSLWDYEQYF. CDR3 sequence (DNA): TGTGCCAGCAGCCTCTGGGATTACGAGCAGTACTTC.

This clone was counted once. The chain links TRBV4-1 to TRBJ1-1; TRBD1 matches 7 bases. The germline V gene has CDR1 MGHRA and CDR2 YSYEKL. CDR3 length: 14 residues. V lost 8 bases to trimming and J lost 3 bases; unmatched junction nucleotides: 9. CDR3 residues: CASLPQGGHTEAFF. As DNA, the CDR3 is TGCGCCAGCCTACCTCAGGGGGGACACACTGAAGCTTTCTTT.

This chain uses TRBV24-1 with TRBJ2-4, with D hard to call. Trimming took 4 bases from V and 6 from J, leaving 9 bases between them. This CDR3 comprises 13 residues. Germline lookup yields CDR1 KGHDR and CDR2 SFDVKD. The CDR3 coding sequence is TGTGCCACCAGTGAGGCCCGGTTAAACATTCAGTACTTC. Protein: CATSEARLNIQYF.

J is TRBJ1-2 and V is TRBV19, with 9 positions matching TRBD1. V lost 6 bases, J lost 3 bases, and 5 bases stayed unmatched. The CDR3 totals 14 residues. The germline V gene has CDR1 LNHDA and CDR2 SQIVND (reference sequence). CDR3 in DNA: TGTGCCAGTAGCCTGACAGGGGGTGACTATGGCTACACCTTC. This encodes CASSLTGGDYGYTF.

In nucleotides, the CDR3 is TGTGCCAGCAGCTTGACTCGCTCTGGAAACACCATATATTTT. Encoded protein: CASSLTRSGNTIYF. J is TRBJ1-3 and V is TRBV5-6; D unresolved. Germline lookup yields CDR1 SGHDT and CDR2 YYEEEE. Trimming removed 1 base at V and 0 bases at J, with 5 bases between. The CDR3 has 14 amino acids.

The rearrangement links TRBV18 to TRBJ2-2, with unresolved D. CDR3 length: 16 residues. Germline lookup yields CDR1 KGHSH and CDR2 LQKENI. Trimming took off 2 bases at V and 4 bases at J, with 14 bases between the two ends. CDR3 DNA sequence: TGTGCCAGCTCACCATCCCCCTTACTTGGCACCGGGGAGCTGTTTTTT. Encoded protein: CASSPSPLLGTGELFF.